Shown below are 13 T cell receptor beta chains from a single sample sequenced in a study of CD8+CD57+ T cells in acquired aplastic anemia. Whoever was chosen for sequencing had shown CD8+CD57+ cell expansion by flow cytometry. The use of genomic DNA as template underpinned the TCR beta VDJ and CDR3 profiling. One entry per CDR3 protein results from TCRdb running MiXCR on the reads. The table lists 160,000 or so distinct CDR3 sequences, less than 50% of them singletons. Sequences were obtained from sorted CD4+, CD8+, or CD8+CD57+ T cells (not recorded which) from PBMCs. Source of these receptors: a human donor with aplastic anemia.

This clonotype occurred many times. The chain joins TRBV10-2 to TRBJ1-2, with D unclear. The V gene's germline CDR1 is WSHSY and CDR2 SAAADI. The CDR3 contains 13 residues. V was cut by 3 bases and J by 8 bases, with 13 bases left in between. The CDR3 is CASSDVGLRGYTF. CDR3 bases: TGCGCCAGCAGTGACGTCGGCTTAAGGGGCTACACCTTC.

In this sample, this clonotype turned up many times. CDR3 amino acids: CASSLGQAGQETQYF. CDR3 DNA sequence: TGTGCCAGCAGCTTAGGCCAGGCGGGCCAAGAGACCCAGTACTTC. The rearrangement links TRBV7-3 to TRBJ2-5; TRBD2 is a possible D gene (5 bases). V was cut by 2 bases and J by 1 base, with 11 bases left in between. The CDR3 length is 15 residues. In germline, CDR1 is SGHTA, CDR2 FQGTGA.

This clonotype was picked up many times. The rearrangement links TRBV9 to TRBJ2-7; either TRBD1 or TRBD2 may supply D (5 bases each). Trimming took 3 bases from V and 5 from J, leaving 12 bases between them. The germline CDR1 and CDR2 sequences are SGDLS and YYNGEE. The CDR3 is 13 residues long. The CDR3 region has the DNA TGTGCCAGCAGCGGAGAGGGGCATCACGAGCAGTACTTC. Translated, it gives CASSGEGHHEQYF. The whole variable domain, remainder taken from reference TRBV9 and TRBJ2-7, is DSGVTQTPKHLITATGQRVTLRCSPRSGDLSVYWYQQSLDQGLQFLIQYYNGEERAKGNILERFSAQQFPDLHSELNLSSLELGDSALYFCASSGEGHHEQYFGPGTRLTVT.

The chain carries TRBV7-9 and TRBJ1-1, with D unclear. V was clipped by 5 bases and J by 4 bases, with 11 bases between them. Germline V gene data show CDR1 as SEHNR and CDR2 as FQNEAQ (reference sequence). This CDR3 has 13 amino acids. The CDR3 nucleotides read TGTGCCAGCAGCGTTTTCTCGGGCACTGAAGCTTTCTTT. The encoded protein is CASSVFSGTEAFF.

This clonotype was seen a single time. The chain carries TRBV24-1 and TRBJ1-2, with 8 bases aligning to TRBD1. The CDR3 is made up of 15 amino acids. V shed 7 bases and J 4 bases; nucleotides not matched to a gene: 10. Germline V gives CDR1 KGHDR, CDR2 SFDVKD. CDR3 nucleotides: TGTGCCACCAGCGGCCCTGGGACAGGAAGCTATGGCTACACCTTC. Amino acid sequence: CATSGPGTGSYGYTF.

As for this clonotype: The conserved final phenylalanine or tryptophan is absent from the CDR3, which likely points to a read error. The chain uses TRBV10-2 and TRBJ2-5, with 7 nucleotides matching TRBD1. Germline CDR1 and CDR2: WSHSY and SAAADI. The CDR3 contains 12 residues. V gave up 8 bases and J gave up 1 base; unmatched junction bases: 1. CDR3 loop: CASGDSQETQYL. CDR3 DNA: TGCGCCAGCGGGGACAGCCAAGAGACCCAGTACCTC.

This clonotype was counted a few times. The V and J genes are TRBV18 and TRBJ2-7, with D unclear. Trimming took off 2 bases at V and 2 bases at J, with 7 bases between the two ends. CDR1 and CDR2 from the germline V gene are KGHSH and LQKENI. The CDR3 spans 13 residues. The CDR3 DNA reads as TGTGCCAGCTCACCATTCTTTGCCTACGAGCAGTACTTC. Translation gives CASSPFFAYEQYF.

This clonotype was counted at least ten times. The rearrangement uses TRBV19 and TRBJ2-2; D is ambiguous. V was clipped by 3 bases and J by 5 bases, with 7 bases between them. From germline, CDR1 is LNHDA and CDR2 SQIVND (reference sequence). The CDR3 totals 13 residues. The CDR3 reads CASSMKYTGELFF. The CDR3 region has the DNA TGTGCCAGTAGTATGAAGTATACCGGGGAGCTGTTTTTT.

This clonotype turned up a few times. The chain joins TRBV29-1 to TRBJ1-3; D gene unclear. The V gene's germline CDR1 is SQVTM and CDR2 ANQGSEA. This CDR3 is built from 13 residues. CDR3 in DNA: TGCGGCGCCCCCTCACTGCAGGGAAACACCATATATTTT. Translating gives CGAPSLQGNTIYF.

The table lists this clonotype with many counts. The V call is TRBV29-1, the J call TRBJ1-4, with TRBD1 matching over 7 bases. The CDR3 loop spans 13 amino acids. The germline CDR1 and CDR2 sequences are SQVTM and ANQGSEA. The V and J ends lost 6 bases and 4 bases, in that order; junction bases with no gene match: 5. CDR3 amino acids: CSVTGWDNEKLFF. The CDR3 DNA reads as TGCAGCGTGACAGGGTGGGATAATGAAAAACTGTTTTTT.

This clonotype was picked up many times. The chain carries TRBV7-6 and TRBJ2-2, with 7 bases identical to TRBD1. The CDR3 consists of 15 residues. Germline CDR1 and CDR2: SGHVS and FNYEAQ. V was clipped by 5 bases and J by 2 bases; unmatched bases: 5. The CDR3 reads CASSSRDRNTGELFF. The CDR3 DNA follows: TGTGCCAGCAGCAGCCGGGACAGAAACACCGGGGAGCTGTTTTTT.

This clonotype was counted ten times or more. The chain is built from TRBV6-5 and TRBJ1-2; TRBD1 matches at 8 bases. Germline V CDR1 and CDR2: MNHEY, SVGAGI. The CDR3 extends over 15 amino acids. Losses at the gene ends were 2 bases for V and 8 bases for J; bases not matched to a gene: 10. This chain's CDR3 is CASSYGNRGAGGYTF. The CDR3 DNA reads as TGTGCCAGCAGTTACGGAAACAGGGGGGCAGGAGGCTACACCTTC.

This clonotype occurred many times. This chain connects TRBV11-3 to TRBJ2-7; possibly TRBD2 for D (6 bases). The CDR3 contains 14 residues. CDR1 is SGHNT, CDR2 YENEEA, per germline. Deletions cut 8 bases from V and 3 bases from J, with 17 bases between. As DNA, the CDR3 is TGTGCCAGCGCCGAATCGTCCGGGAGCTACGAGCAGTACTTC. Encoded protein: CASAESSGSYEQYF.